These T cell receptor beta chains were read from a single sample in a study of T cell responses to AZD1222 COVID-19 vaccine. Clones were sequenced by immunoSEQ multiplex PCR, and TCRdb holds only the in-frame ones, with some missing. The sample contains more than 85,000 clones, 87% of which appear only once. The sequenced sample was peripheral blood, obtained on day 0 of AZD1222 vaccination. Receptors were obtained from an adult in good health. Both conserved end residues are part of each CDR3. D genes are given only for firm matches. Only part of the rows carry a size: once, few, many, or a class if the clone is expanded.

j_call cdr3_length v_call clone_size d_call cdr3_nt cdr3_aa
TRBJ2-7 12 TRBV10-3 - - TGTGCCATCAGTGATGAACTCTACGAGCAGTACTTC CAISDELYEQYF
TRBJ1-5 14 TRBV9 few - TGTGCCAGCAGCGTAGCCGCGGACAATCAGCCCCAGCATTTT CASSVAADNQPQHF
TRBJ2-5 14 TRBV19 - - TGTGCCAGTAGTCGATTGGCAGATCAAGAGACCCAGTACTTC CASSRLADQETQYF
TRBJ1-2 16 TRBV28 - - TGTGCCAGCAGTTCCCCGGGAGCAGGCTCCAACTATGGCTACACCTTC CASSSPGAGSNYGYTF
TRBJ1-5 15 TRBV3-1/TRBV3-2 - TRBD1 TGTGCCAGCAGCCAGGGTGACAGGGAGGATCAGCCCCAGCATTTT CASSQGDREDQPQHF
TRBJ1-3 13 TRBV5-4 - - TGTGCCAGCAGCTTGGGGGGGGTACACACCATATATTTT CASSLGGVHTIYF
TRBJ2-3 16 TRBV12-1 - - TGTGCCAGCAGCTATCGGAGGACTAGATGCACAGATACGCAGTATTTT CASSYRRTRCTDTQYF
TRBJ2-1 13 TRBV21-1 - - TGTGCCAGCAGAACCCAGCGGGAGTATGAGCAGTTCTTC CASRTQREYEQFF
TRBJ2-7 12 TRBV11-3 - - TGTGCCAGCAGCTTATCCCCGTACGAGCAGTACTTC CASSLSPYEQYF
TRBJ2-7 12 TRBV7-3 - - TGTGCCAGCAGCTTAGGAGGGGACGAGCAGTACTTC CASSLGGDEQYF
TRBJ2-3 13 TRBV12-3/TRBV12-4 - - TGTGCCAGCAGAGGACTATCCCCAGATACGCAGTATTTT CASRGLSPDTQYF
TRBJ1-5 15 TRBV11-2 - - TGTGCCAGCAGCTTAGATGGGCAGGAGAATCAGCCCCAGCATTTT CASSLDGQENQPQHF
TRBJ2-2 17 TRBV15 - - TGTGCCACCAGCAGAGACCGGAGGACGGGGGACACCGGGGAGCTGTTTTTT CATSRDRRTGDTGELFF
TRBJ1-1 14 TRBV7-2 - - TGTGCCAGCAGCCTACGGGGGATTGGGGCTGAAGCTTTCTTT CASSLRGIGAEAFF
TRBJ2-7 15 TRBV19 - TRBD1 TGTGCCAGTCGAATTGGACAGGGGGGGATCTACGAGCAGTACTTC CASRIGQGGIYEQYF
TRBJ2-3 15 TRBV11-1 - - TGTGCCAGCAGCTTCCGGGGGTCAAGCACAGATACGCAGTATTTT CASSFRGSSTDTQYF
TRBJ2-7 10 TRBV19 - - TGTGCCAGTAGACTTCATACCCCTTACTTC CASRLHTPYF
TRBJ1-2 15 TRBV7-2 - - TGTGCCAGCAGCGCCGTTTACTCCGGTAACTATGGCTACACCTTC CASSAVYSGNYGYTF
TRBJ1-5 13 TRBV12-3/TRBV12-4 - - TGTGCCAGCAGTTTGGCGGAGTATCAGCCCCAGCATTTT CASSLAEYQPQHF
TRBJ1-1 17 TRBV9 - - TGTGCCAGCAGCGTAGGAAAGGGGCCAGAGAAGAACACTGAAGCTTTCTTT CASSVGKGPEKNTEAFF
TRBJ1-3 15 TRBV18 - - TGTGCCAGCTCATCCGGGACACTCCCTGGAAACACCATATATTTT CASSSGTLPGNTIYF
TRBJ1-4 13 TRBV4-1 - - TGCGCCAGCAGCCAGGGGGGTAGGGAAAAACTGTTTTTT CASSQGGREKLFF